The T cell receptor beta chain under discussion was sequenced for a study of T cell responses to AZD1222 COVID-19 vaccine. Study observations and caveats: Females outnumbered males among donors, who were mostly white British; clonal diversity was possibly underestimated.

This CDR3 is built from 14 residues. The germline CDR1 and CDR2 sequences are MNHEY and SVGAGI. V was shortened by 6 bases and J by 0 bases, with 11 bases between the two germline ends. Points on this clone: Its antigen remains unidentified.

The data were produced by immunoSEQ multiplex PCR, yet TCRdb's version contains in-frame clones alone and is incomplete. The sample lists 110,000 to 150,000 clones; about 93% were seen once. The rearrangement links TRBV6-5 to TRBJ1-1; D might be TRBD1 (5 bases). This TCR came from an adult in good health. Sample: peripheral blood, taken on day 0 of AZD1222 vaccination. This CDR3 reads CASRGGTLNTEAFF. In DNA form, the CDR3 reads TGTGCCAGCAGGGGGGGGACCCTGAACACTGAAGCTTTCTTT.